Each of the 22 T cell receptor beta chains below was sequenced from the same sample in a study of CXCR3-negative and CXCR3-positive naive CD8 T cells. Researchers prepared the TRB cDNA libraries using 5' RACE with UMI labels. TCRdb re-called the 5' RACE reads; every CDR3 protein appears as one record, without DNA. This sample lists more than 45,000 distinct CDR3 sequences; its ten largest clones have 0.42%. Sequenced material: naive CXCR3- CD8+ T cells from blood. The subset denotes: CD45RO-CCR7+CD27+CD95- naive CD8+ T cells lacking CXCR3 (TNR3-). The receptors here all came from a human donor in good health. Some clones in this sample may be carry-over from other donors' samples.

The V call is TRBV14, the J call TRBJ2-3; TCRdb names TRBD2, which stays unverified in the absence of DNA. The CDR3 consists of 14 residues. Germline lookup yields CDR1 SGHDN and CDR2 FVKESK. CDR3 sequence: CASSQEDFTDTQYF.

The rearrangement uses TRBV20-1 and TRBJ2-5; the TCRdb D gene call, TRBD1, has no DNA to confirm it. This CDR3 is built from 15 residues. The V gene's germline CDR1 is DFQATT and CDR2 SNEGSKA (reference sequence). Here the CDR3 reads CSAANAGAIGETQYF.

The V gene is TRBV19, the J gene TRBJ1-6; as DNA is missing, the TRBD1 call by TCRdb cannot be tested. Germline V CDR1 and CDR2: LNHDA, SQIVND (reference sequence). The CDR3 is made up of 14 amino acids. The CDR3 loop reads CASSIEDSKSPLHF.

V is TRBV6-6 and J is TRBJ2-6; TCRdb's D gene call, TRBD1, goes unchecked for lack of DNA. The CDR3 contains 19 residues. CDR1 is MNHNY and CDR2 is SVGAGI in the germline V gene (reference sequence). CDR3 protein: CASSYSAQGALTGANALTF.

The chain links TRBV19 to TRBJ2-1; TCRdb proposes TRBD1, but this gene call is untestable without DNA. Germline CDR1 reads LNHDA; CDR2 reads SQIVND (reference sequence). CDR3 length: 17 amino acids. The CDR3 loop reads CASSIPPHRVTYNEQFF.

This sequence joins TRBV5-1 and TRBJ2-7. Germline CDR1 and CDR2: SGHRS and YFSETQ. The CDR3 contains 13 residues. CDR3 residues: CASSLGLNYEQYF.

This chain connects TRBV27 to TRBJ1-5; no DNA is available, so the TRBD1 call from TCRdb remains unchecked. The germline V gene encodes CDR1 MNHEY and CDR2 SMNVEV (reference sequence). The CDR3 covers 15 residues. CDR3 residues: CASSGGTVKNQPQHF.

This sequence joins TRBV29-1 and TRBJ1-2; the TCRdb call, TRBD1, lacks DNA for checking. This CDR3 is 16 amino acids long. The V gene's germline CDR1 is SQVTM and CDR2 ANQGSEA. CDR3 sequence: CSAAPKGTKSHYGYTF.

This rearrangement joins TRBV7-9 to TRBJ2-2; the D gene TCRdb calls, TRBD2, cannot be checked with no DNA. Germline V CDR1 and CDR2: SEHNR, FQNEAQ (reference sequence). The CDR3 is made up of 16 amino acids. CDR3 residues: CASSFFIYRGTGELFF.

The rearrangement joins TRBV20-1 to TRBJ2-1; TCRdb designates TRBD1, a call that cannot be tested without DNA. Looked up from germline, CDR1 is DFQATT and CDR2 is SNEGSKA (reference sequence). The CDR3 is 15 amino acids. CDR3 in amino acids: CSASPRQGNYNEQFF.

V and J are TRBV12-3 or TRBV12-4 and TRBJ2-5; TCRdb returns TRBD1, unconfirmable since there is no DNA. The CDR3 runs 16 residues. The CDR3 loop is CASSSWDVTNQETQYF.

J is TRBJ1-6 and V is TRBV4-2; the D call from TCRdb, TRBD1, cannot be confirmed without DNA. This CDR3 comprises 15 residues. Germline values: CDR1 LGHNA, CDR2 YNFKEQ. CDR3 sequence: CASSQDTPSVSPLHF.

J is TRBJ2-5 and V is TRBV5-5; TCRdb selects TRBD1, and the lack of DNA leaves this call unchecked. The CDR3 runs to 16 residues. CDR1 and CDR2 from the germline V gene are SGHKS and YYEKEE (reference sequence). CDR3 loop: CASSPPTGVEKETQYF.

The chain has TRBV7-2 and TRBJ2-5; TCRdb proposes TRBD1, but this gene call is untestable without DNA. Germline CDR1 SGHTA, CDR2 FQGNSA. The CDR3 loop spans 15 amino acids. The chain's CDR3 is CASSSLQGKSETQYF.

The rearrangement joins TRBV7-9 to TRBJ1-2; TCRdb designates TRBD1, a call that cannot be tested without DNA. The CDR3 is 13 residues long. Germline lookup yields CDR1 SEHNR and CDR2 FQNEAQ (reference sequence). The CDR3 protein is CASSLAQGQGYTF.

V and J are TRBV7-6 and TRBJ2-2. Germline V gene data show CDR1 as SGHVS and CDR2 as FNYEAQ. The CDR3 is made up of 15 amino acids. The CDR3 loop is CASTSGVLSTGELFF.

CDR3 residues: CASILGQGPYEQYF. This chain links TRBV11-2 with TRBJ2-7. Germline values: CDR1 SGHAT, CDR2 FQNNGV. The CDR3 covers 14 residues.

CDR3: CASSPGGGTGELFF. This rearrangement joins TRBV12-3 or TRBV12-4 to TRBJ2-2; without DNA, the TCRdb call of TRBD1 cannot be checked. CDR3 size: 14 residues.

The chain uses TRBV11-3 and TRBJ2-5; TCRdb reports TRBD2, a call that lacks DNA to check it against. The CDR3 extends over 13 amino acids. Germline CDR1 and CDR2: SGHNT and YENEEA. The chain's CDR3 is CASREGPVETQYF.

This chain uses TRBV15 with TRBJ1-5. CDR1 and CDR2 from the germline V gene are LNHNV and YYDKDF (reference sequence). The CDR3 is 14 amino acids. The CDR3: CATSRAWDNQPQHF.

The rearrangement joins TRBV29-1 to TRBJ2-2; TCRdb reports TRBD1, a call that lacks DNA to check it against. The length of the CDR3 is 14 residues. Germline lookup yields CDR1 SQVTM and CDR2 ANQGSEA. CDR3 in amino acids: CSVDDGGAAGELFF.

The chain is built from TRBV6-7 and TRBJ1-5; with no DNA, the TCRdb D assignment of TRBD1 cannot be verified. TRBV6-7 is marked as an open reading frame, function uncertain. This CDR3 region has 15 residues. The CDR3 region is CASSCDSDSNQPQHF.